A selection of T cell receptor beta chains follows, all from one sample in a study of cytomegalovirus exposure and HLA in healthy donors. This table comes from immunoSEQ multiplex PCR, and its TCRdb copy is limited to in-frame clones, with some not included. Here the sample spans approximately 100,000 clones, over 60% being singletons. Source material: PBMCs. The origin of the receptors is a man aged 40-55 years in good health and CMV-seropositive. Each CDR3 is given with its conserved first and last residue. The D gene is left open where the match is weak. For some rows the clone size is stated as once, few or many, or as a class when expanded; others skip it.

V	J	size	D	CDR3	DNA
TRBV25-1	TRBJ1-3	once	-	CASSEYGVGGNTIYF	TGTGCCAGCAGTGAATACGGGGTTGGTGGAAACACCATATATTTT
TRBV7-2	TRBJ2-2	-	-	CASNVDSPDTGELFF	TGTGCCAGCAACGTGGACAGTCCCGACACCGGGGAGCTGTTTTTT
TRBV5-4	TRBJ2-5	-	TRBD2	CASSPGGARETQYF	TGTGCCAGCAGCCCCGGGGGGGCGAGAGAGACCCAGTACTTC
TRBV5-6	TRBJ1-4	few	-	CASSVGRSNEKLFF	TGTGCCAGCAGCGTGGGGCGGAGTAATGAAAAACTGTTTTTT
TRBV9	TRBJ2-7	few	TRBD1	CASSKGQGASYEQYF	TGTGCCAGCAGCAAGGGACAGGGGGCATCCTACGAGCAGTACTTC
TRBV19	TRBJ2-1	-	TRBD2	CASSVGAGGLYNEQFF	TGTGCCAGTAGTGTCGGGGCGGGGGGCTTATACAATGAGCAGTTCTTC
TRBV4-2	TRBJ2-6	-	TRBD1	CASSKRQGDSGANVLTF	TGTGCCAGCAGCAAACGACAGGGGGACTCTGGGGCCAACGTCCTGACTTTC
TRBV6-1	TRBJ2-3	-	-	CASSEVGVTDTQYF	TGTGCCAGCAGTGAAGTGGGAGTCACAGATACGCAGTATTTT
TRBV4-1	TRBJ1-3	once	-	CASSQKGQGWSGNTIYF	TGCGCCAGCAGCCAAAAAGGGCAGGGATGGTCTGGAAACACCATATATTTT
TRBV28	TRBJ2-5	-	-	CASSGAAETQYF	TGTGCCAGCAGCGGAGCAGCGGAGACCCAGTACTTC
TRBV6-1	TRBJ1-5	-	-	CASSEVGSRVNQPQHF	TGTGCCAGCAGTGAAGTTGGTTCCCGAGTAAACCAGCCCCAGCATTTT
TRBV28	TRBJ1-4	-	TRBD1	CASSFRQGEKKLFF	TGTGCCAGCAGTTTCCGACAGGGGGAAAAAAAACTGTTTTTT
TRBV6-4	TRBJ2-2	-	-	CASSYGKRLSENTGELFF	TGTGCCAGCAGTTACGGAAAGAGGTTGTCGGAGAACACCGGGGAGCTGTTTTTT
TRBV4-1	TRBJ1-5	-	-	CASSQDTSGTNPLPQHF	TGCGCCAGCAGCCAAGATACCTCTGGGACAAACCCCCTACCCCAGCATTTT
TRBV5-1	TRBJ2-5	-	-	CASSQEPNRVIQETQYF	TGCGCCAGCAGCCAGGAACCTAACAGGGTCATCCAAGAGACCCAGTACTTC